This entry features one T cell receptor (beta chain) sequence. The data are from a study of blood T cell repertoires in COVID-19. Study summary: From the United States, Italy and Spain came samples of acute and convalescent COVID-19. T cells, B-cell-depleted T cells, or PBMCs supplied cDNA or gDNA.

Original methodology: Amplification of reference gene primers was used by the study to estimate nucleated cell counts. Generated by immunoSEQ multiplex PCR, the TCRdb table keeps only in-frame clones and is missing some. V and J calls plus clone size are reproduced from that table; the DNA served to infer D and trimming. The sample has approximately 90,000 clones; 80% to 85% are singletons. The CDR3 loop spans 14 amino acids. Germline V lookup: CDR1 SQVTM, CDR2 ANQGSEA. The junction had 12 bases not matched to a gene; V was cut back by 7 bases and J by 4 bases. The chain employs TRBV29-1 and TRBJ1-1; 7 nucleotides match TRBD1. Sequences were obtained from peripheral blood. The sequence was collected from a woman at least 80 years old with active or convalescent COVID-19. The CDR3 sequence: CSGWRGGFSTEAFF. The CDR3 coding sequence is TGCAGCGGGTGGAGAGGGGGCTTTAGCACTGAAGCTTTCTTT.